Shown below are 29 T cell receptor beta chains from a single sample sequenced in a study of cytomegalovirus exposure and HLA in healthy donors. The PCR was carried out with 60 Vbeta primers and 13 Jbeta primers. TCRdb keeps only in-frame clones here, not all; method: immunoSEQ multiplex PCR. The sample shows tens of thousands of clones, just over 75% of them seen only once. The sample was PBMCs. The receptor set was obtained from a man aged 25-40 years in good health and CMV-seronegative.

The genes are TRBV6-5 and TRBJ1-2; D is possibly TRBD1 (5 bases). Deletions cut 5 bases from V and 4 bases from J, with 17 bases between. Germline CDR1 MNHEY, CDR2 SVGAGI. The CDR3 spans 15 residues. The CDR3 here is CASSTPSGRGYGYTF. The CDR3 DNA follows: TGTGCCAGCAGTACGCCATCAGGGAGGGGCTATGGCTACACCTTC.

The rearrangement links TRBV28 to TRBJ2-1, with a weak D call TRBD2 (6 bases). Trimming stripped 1 base from V and 4 bases from J, with 8 bases between. CDR3 size: 14 residues. Germline V gives CDR1 MDHEN, CDR2 SYDVKM. The CDR3 reads CASSLLSGYNEQFF. The DNA of the CDR3 is TGTGCCAGCAGTTTATTGAGCGGGTACAATGAGCAGTTCTTC.

The DNA for the CDR3 is TGTGCCAGCAGTTATAACCGGGCCAGCGGTGAAAAACTGTTTTTT. Translating it yields CASSYNRASGEKLFF. This sequence joins TRBV5-8 and TRBJ1-4; no clear D gene. This CDR3 is 15 amino acids long. Trimming removed 5 bases from V and 7 bases from J, with 18 bases in between. The germline V gene encodes CDR1 SGHTS and CDR2 YDEGEE.

V and J are TRBV7-9 and TRBJ2-1; D might be TRBD2 (5 bases). The V and J ends lost 5 bases and 12 bases respectively, with 11 bases between them. Germline V CDR1 and CDR2: SEHNR, FQNEAQ (reference sequence). There are 11 residues in the CDR3. CDR3 nucleotides: TGTGCCAGCAGCCCGCTAGCTGCGCAGTTCTTC. Translated: CASSPLAAQFF.

This clone was counted a single time. The genes are TRBV27 and TRBJ1-5; a weak D match, TRBD1 (5 bases). This CDR3 has 13 amino acids. From germline, CDR1 is MNHEY and CDR2 SMNVEV (reference sequence). V dropped 5 bases and J dropped 5 bases, with 10 bases sitting between them. In nucleotides, the CDR3 is TGTGCCAGCAGTATAGGGGATTATCAGCCCCAGCATTTT. Protein sequence: CASSIGDYQPQHF.

The CDR3 loop reads CASSHRGLAGAGELFF. CDR3 bases: TGTGCCAGCAGCCATCGTGGGCTAGCGGGAGCCGGGGAGCTGTTTTTT. This sequence joins TRBV11-1 and TRBJ2-2; 10 bases are shared with TRBD2. Trimming took 5 bases from V and 6 from J; bases not matched to a gene: 9. Germline CDR1 is SGHAT and CDR2 is FQDESV (reference sequence). This CDR3 contains 16 residues.

The chain couples TRBV19 to TRBJ1-1; D perhaps matches TRBD1 (5 bases). V was cut by 0 bases and J by 7 bases, with 9 bases left in between. In germline, CDR1 is LNHDA, CDR2 SQIVND (reference sequence). The CDR3 runs to 13 residues. Here the CDR3 DNA reads TGTGCCAGTAGTATAGATCGGGGGAGTGAAGCTTTCTTT. Its translation is CASSIDRGSEAFF.

The chain has TRBV9 and TRBJ2-5, with unresolved D. Germline CDR1 SGDLS, CDR2 YYNGEE. This CDR3 is 13 amino acids long. V was shortened by 4 bases and J by 6 bases, with 13 bases between the two germline ends. CDR3 amino acids: CASSPKTSQTQYF. The CDR3 DNA reads as TGTGCCAGCAGCCCAAAGACAAGCCAGACCCAGTACTTC. The complete variable domain, with remaining parts taken from reference TRBV9 and TRBJ2-5, reads DSGVTQTPKHLITATGQRVTLRCSPRSGDLSVYWYQQSLDQGLQFLIQYYNGEERAKGNILERFSAQQFPDLHSELNLSSLELGDSALYFCASSPKTSQTQYFGPGTRLLVL.

This clone was found a few times. The rearrangement uses TRBV9 and TRBJ2-5; 8 positions match TRBD2. The CDR3 loop spans 19 amino acids. Germline lookup yields CDR1 SGDLS and CDR2 YYNGEE. V was clipped by 4 bases and J by 5 bases; unmatched bases: 22. The CDR3 DNA is TGTGCCAGCAGCAAAAGTAGTGGTTTAGGGGAGCGGGAGAGTGAGACCCAGTACTTC. Translating gives CASSKSSGLGERESETQYF.

The chain employs TRBV11-2 and TRBJ1-2; D is perhaps TRBD1 (6 bases). Germline CDR1 SGHAT, CDR2 FQNNGV. Trimming left V 1 base short and J 0 bases short, with 12 bases between. This CDR3 is built from 16 residues. CDR3 bases: TGTGCCAGCAGCTTAGTGACAGGAGACCCTAACTATGGCTACACCTTC. Its translation is CASSLVTGDPNYGYTF.

The chain combines TRBV5-1 with TRBJ2-1; 8 positions agree with TRBD2. J lost 11 bases, V lost 4 bases, and 14 bases had no gene match. The CDR3 runs 15 residues. Per germline, CDR1 SGHRS and CDR2 YFSETQ. CDR3 protein: CASSIDAGTRGKQFF. The CDR3 DNA follows: TGCGCCAGCAGCATCGATGCCGGGACTAGAGGCAAGCAGTTCTTC.

The V gene is TRBV7-6, the J gene TRBJ1-1, with D possibly being TRBD1 (5 bases). V was shortened by 5 bases and J by 6 bases, with 13 bases between the two germline ends. This CDR3 contains 13 residues. The germline gives CDR1 SGHVS, CDR2 FNYEAQ. CDR3 sequence reads: CASSRTIRAEAFF. DNA of the CDR3: TGTGCCAGCAGCCGGACAATTCGGGCTGAAGCTTTCTTT.

The V call is TRBV29-1, the J call TRBJ1-2; maybe TRBD1 (6 bases). Germline V lookup: CDR1 SQVTM, CDR2 ANQGSEA. This CDR3 region has 16 residues. Trimming removed 0 bases from V and 2 bases from J, with 16 bases in between. This CDR3 is CSVEDGEAGVNYGYTF. The DNA for the CDR3 is TGCAGCGTTGAAGATGGCGAAGCAGGGGTCAACTATGGCTACACCTTC.

The V call is TRBV11-3, the J call TRBJ2-1; D not certain. The CDR3 runs 14 residues. The germline gives CDR1 SGHNT, CDR2 YENEEA. Trimming took 0 bases from V and 9 from J, leaving 12 bases between them. Written as DNA, the CDR3 is TGTGCCAGCAGCTTAGATCCTTACTTGGTTGAGCAGTTCTTC. Its protein product is CASSLDPYLVEQFF.

The chain carries TRBV19 and TRBJ2-1, with D possibly TRBD2 on 6 matching bases. Germline V gene data show CDR1 as LNHDA and CDR2 as SQIVND (reference sequence). Between the trimmed V and J ends, which lost 3 bases and 5 bases, there was a span of 17 bases. The CDR3 has 16 amino acids. The CDR3 DNA reads TGTGCCAGTAGTATTGGAGGAGGGCAGGTAAACAATGAGCAGTTCTTC. Translating gives CASSIGGGQVNNEQFF.

This clone was found once. V and J are TRBV9 and TRBJ2-5; tentatively, D is TRBD1 (6 bases). The CDR3 runs 15 residues. Looked up from germline, CDR1 is SGDLS and CDR2 is YYNGEE. Deletions cut 3 bases from V and 2 bases from J, with 14 bases between. This CDR3 reads CASSGPQGSQETQYF. DNA of the CDR3: TGTGCCAGCAGCGGACCTCAGGGGTCTCAAGAGACCCAGTACTTC.

The rearrangement joins TRBV10-3 to TRBJ2-3, with D perhaps matching TRBD2 (5 bases). Germline V gene data show CDR1 as ENHRY and CDR2 as SYGVKD. The V end was cut by 6 bases, the J end by 0 bases, with 13 bases between. The CDR3 loop spans 15 amino acids. CDR3 DNA: TGTGCCATCAGGGATCAGGACTCTAGCACAGATACGCAGTATTTT. Amino acids: CAIRDQDSSTDTQYF.

The chain has TRBV19 and TRBJ2-6; 7 bases agree with TRBD1. Trimming cost V 7 bases and J 2 bases; bases outside gene matches: 5. CDR1 is LNHDA, CDR2 SQIVND, per germline (reference sequence). CDR3 length: 15 residues. CDR3 region: CASTPDRAGANVLTF. The CDR3, as DNA: TGTGCCAGTACCCCCGACAGGGCTGGGGCCAACGTCCTGACTTTC.

This clone was observed many times. This chain uses TRBV19 with TRBJ1-1; TRBD1 might be the D (5 bases). Germline CDR1 is LNHDA and CDR2 is SQIVND (reference sequence). The CDR3 covers 13 residues. Deletions cut 4 bases from V and 3 bases from J, with 9 bases between. CDR3 sequence reads: CASSRQFDTEAFF. CDR3 coding DNA: TGTGCCAGTAGTAGACAGTTTGACACTGAAGCTTTCTTT. Variable domain in full (rest from reference TRBV19 and TRBJ1-1): DGGITQSPKYLFRKEGQNVTLSCEQNLNHDAMYWYRQDPGQGLRLIYYSQIVNDFQKGDIAEGYSVSREKKESFPLTVTSAQKNPTAFYLCASSRQFDTEAFFGQGTRLTVV.

V and J are TRBV9 and TRBJ1-1; no firm D call. Looked up from germline, CDR1 is SGDLS and CDR2 is YYNGEE. CDR3 length: 14 amino acids. V was pared by 4 bases and J by 3 bases, with 13 bases between. The chain's CDR3 is CASSPLAGHTEAFF. The CDR3 bases are TGTGCCAGCAGCCCCCTCGCGGGTCACACTGAAGCTTTCTTT.

This chain uses TRBV6-4 with TRBJ1-4, with D perhaps TRBD1 (5 bases). This CDR3 spans 17 amino acids. Per the germline V gene, CDR1 is MRHNA and CDR2 is SNTAGT. Deletions cut 3 bases from V and 0 bases from J, with 14 bases between. Written as DNA, the CDR3 is TGTGCCAGCAGTGAAACGGGGGTAGTCGCAACTAATGAAAAACTGTTTTTT. It is translated as CASSETGVVATNEKLFF.

The J gene is TRBJ2-7, the V gene TRBV7-9; 8 bases line up with TRBD1. Germline V lookup: CDR1 SEHNR, CDR2 FQNEAQ (reference sequence). The CDR3 is 15 amino acids. After removal of 5 bases from V and 3 bases from J, the junction contained 9 bases not matched to a gene. CDR3 loop: CASSIGQGPYYEQYF. CDR3 coding DNA: TGTGCCAGCAGCATCGGACAGGGCCCTTACTACGAGCAGTACTTC.

In its sample, this clone was seen a few times. V usage is TRBV2 and J usage is TRBJ1-2; perhaps TRBD1 as D (5 bases). This CDR3 has 13 amino acids. Germline V gives CDR1 SNHLY, CDR2 FYNNEI. V lost 7 bases to trimming and J lost 6 bases, with 15 bases between them. CDR3 DNA sequence: TGTGCCAGCACCTCCCGGGGACTGGATGGCTACACCTTC. It is translated as CASTSRGLDGYTF.

For this clone: Within the sample, other DNA sequences also encode this same CDR3. This chain uses TRBV10-3 with TRBJ2-2; TRBD2 matches 10 bases. The CDR3 consists of 15 residues. CDR1 is ENHRY and CDR2 is SYGVKD in the germline V gene. Germline trimming cut 4 bases from V and 2 bases from J; bases unmatched to any gene: 1. DNA of the CDR3: TGTGCCATCAGTGGGACTAGCGGCAACACCGGGGAGCTGTTTTTT. It encodes CAISGTSGNTGELFF.

In DNA form, the CDR3 reads TGTGCCAGCAGTGTTCGGCAGGGGATTCTTAATAGCACAGATACGCAGTATTTT. Its protein is CASSVRQGILNSTDTQYF. This chain links TRBV2 with TRBJ2-3; D may be TRBD1 (6 bases). CDR3 size: 18 residues. The germline V and J ends were trimmed by 4 bases and 0 bases, with 20 bases remaining between them. Germline V lookup: CDR1 SNHLY, CDR2 FYNNEI.

The genes are TRBV4-2 and TRBJ2-5, with D perhaps TRBD2 (6 bases). CDR1 and CDR2 (germline): LGHNA, YNFKEQ. V was trimmed by 5 bases and J by 1 base, leaving 8 bases between them. The CDR3 spans 13 residues. As DNA, the CDR3 is TGTGCCAGCAGCTCCGGGAGCCAAGAGACCCAGTACTTC. Amino acids: CASSSGSQETQYF.

This clone was counted between two and nine times. The chain links TRBV4-3 to TRBJ1-2, with D tentatively TRBD1 (5 bases). Germline loops: CDR1 LGHNA, CDR2 YSLEER. This CDR3 contains 15 residues. V shed 0 bases and J shed 4 bases, with 12 bases lying between them. CDR3 residues: CASSQEGDSPYGYTF. The CDR3 DNA reads TGCGCCAGCAGCCAAGAAGGCGACAGCCCCTATGGCTACACCTTC.

The chain carries TRBV29-1 and TRBJ2-1; 7 nucleotides agree with TRBD2. Germline CDR1 is SQVTM and CDR2 is ANQGSEA. The CDR3 loop spans 13 amino acids. Trimming took 8 bases from V and 5 from J; bases not matched to a gene: 9. CDR3 nucleotide sequence: TGCAGCTACACCGGGACTACAAACAATGAGCAGTTCTTC. It is translated as CSYTGTTNNEQFF.

The CDR3: CASSLATPGTGGAWSGYTF. CDR3 bases: TGTGCCAGCAGCTTAGCGACTCCAGGGACAGGGGGCGCTTGGAGTGGCTACACCTTC. The chain employs TRBV7-8 and TRBJ1-2; 12 nucleotides match TRBD1. V shed 0 bases and J 7 bases; nucleotides not matched to a gene: 15. Looked up from germline, CDR1 is SGHVS and CDR2 is FQNEAQ. This CDR3 is built from 19 residues.